A single sample gave rise to the 18 T cell receptor beta chains below, sequenced in a study of blood T cell repertoires in COVID-19. Profiling relied on immunoSEQ multiplex PCR, and the TCRdb table lists in-frame clones only, not all of them. The sample contains 150,000 to 200,000 clones, approximately 88% of which appear only once. The specimen sequenced was PBMCs or T cells enriched from blood (not recorded which). The receptor source for this set is a man in his sixties or seventies who had been exposed to COVID-19.

The chain couples TRBV2 to TRBJ1-5; D not certain. The germline V and J ends were trimmed by 7 bases and 1 base, with 11 bases remaining between them. CDR3 length: 14 residues. The germline V gene has CDR1 SNHLY and CDR2 FYNNEI. The chain's CDR3 is CASKEAGSNQPQHF. CDR3 coding DNA: TGTGCCAGCAAAGAGGCTGGGAGCAATCAGCCCCAGCATTTT.

The chain links TRBV27 to TRBJ2-3; 11 positions match TRBD2. Germline V gives CDR1 MNHEY, CDR2 SMNVEV (reference sequence). Trimming cost V 6 bases and J 0 bases; bases outside gene matches: 11. This CDR3 has 18 amino acids. This CDR3 is CASSRRTSGSSSTDTQYF. In DNA form, the CDR3 reads TGTGCCAGCAGCCGACGGACTAGCGGGTCGTCTAGCACAGATACGCAGTATTTT.

The V and J genes are TRBV19 and TRBJ2-5; TRBD1 might be the D (6 bases). The germline V gene encodes CDR1 LNHDA and CDR2 SQIVND (reference sequence). This CDR3 has 14 amino acids. Deletions cut 5 bases from V and 2 bases from J, with 12 bases between. This CDR3 reads CASSSTGFQETQYF. The CDR3, as DNA: TGTGCCAGTAGTTCGACAGGCTTTCAAGAGACCCAGTACTTC.

The rearrangement joins TRBV7-8 to TRBJ2-3, with 12 bases matching TRBD2. Germline V gene data show CDR1 as SGHVS and CDR2 as FQNEAQ. V gave up 5 bases and J gave up 2 bases; unmatched junction bases: 8. This CDR3 comprises 17 residues. The chain's CDR3 is CASSHVRLAGVTDTQYF. The CDR3 coding sequence is TGTGCCAGCAGCCATGTGAGACTAGCGGGAGTCACAGATACGCAGTATTTT.

The chain uses TRBV3-1 (or the pseudogene TRBV3-2) and TRBJ2-5; D possibly corresponds to TRBD2 (7 bases). Germline assignment: CDR1 LGHDT and CDR2 YNNKEL (reference sequence). Between the trimmed V and J ends, which lost 4 bases and 5 bases, there was a span of 17 bases. The CDR3 length is 15 residues. CDR3 sequence: CASSLLTGRAETQYF. The DNA for the CDR3 is TGTGCCAGCAGCCTCCTAACAGGGAGGGCTGAGACCCAGTACTTC.

The chain carries TRBV28 and TRBJ2-7; D uncertain. This CDR3 spans 15 amino acids. Per germline, CDR1 MDHEN and CDR2 SYDVKM. Trimming took 3 bases from V and 0 from J, leaving 12 bases between them. The CDR3 sequence: CASSFPRQLSYEQYF. The CDR3 region has the DNA TGTGCCAGCAGTTTTCCCAGACAACTCTCCTACGAGCAGTACTTC. Based on the CDR3 plus reference TRBV28 and TRBJ2-7, the full variable domain is DVKVTQSSRYLVKRTGEKVFLECVQDMDHENMFWYRQDPGLGLRLIYFSYDVKMKEKGDIPEGYSVSREKKERFSLILESASTNQTSMYLCASSFPRQLSYEQYFGPGTRLTVT.

The chain joins TRBV10-3 to TRBJ1-6, with unresolved D. CDR1 ENHRY and CDR2 SYGVKD come from the germline V gene. Trimming cost V 10 bases and J 9 bases, with 13 bases left between them. The CDR3 runs 12 residues. This CDR3 is CATAGEGSPLHF. For the CDR3, the DNA is TGTGCCACAGCCGGGGAGGGTTCACCCCTCCACTTT.

The V and J genes are TRBV30 and TRBJ1-2; 8 bases fit TRBD1. The J segment lost 8 bases and the V segment lost 1 base, leaving 9 bases of the junction unmatched. CDR3 length: 14 amino acids. Germline CDR1 and CDR2: GTSNPN and SVGIG (reference sequence). CDR3 amino acids: CAWSAQGQGWGYTF. DNA of the CDR3: TGTGCCTGGAGTGCCCAAGGACAGGGTTGGGGCTACACCTTC.

The rearrangement joins TRBV9 to TRBJ1-2; 8 positions agree with TRBD1. The V gene's germline CDR1 is SGDLS and CDR2 YYNGEE. The CDR3 spans 14 residues. The J segment lost 10 bases and the V segment lost 0 bases, leaving 8 bases of the junction unmatched. The CDR3 loop is CASSVEGTGEVYTF. In DNA, the CDR3 is TGTGCCAGCAGCGTAGAAGGGACAGGAGAGGTCTACACCTTC.

The rearrangement joins TRBV7-8 to TRBJ2-1; 7 bases fit TRBD2. Germline CDR1 is SGHVS and CDR2 is FQNEAQ. This CDR3 has 14 amino acids. The V segment lost 9 bases and the J segment 1 base; nucleotides outside the gene matches: 6. CDR3 residues: CASQGSGSYNEQFF. The CDR3 DNA reads as TGTGCCAGTCAGGGTAGCGGGTCCTACAATGAGCAGTTCTTC. Full variable domain (rest looked up from reference TRBV7-8 and TRBJ2-1): GAGVSQSPRYKVAKRGQDVALRCDPISGHVSLFWYQQALGQGPEFLTYFQNEAQLDKSGLPSDRFFAERPEGSVSTLKIQRTQQEDSAVYLCASQGSGSYNEQFFGPGTRLTVL.

CDR3 sequence: CASSLGTSGYTDTQYF. Written as DNA, the CDR3 is TGCGCCAGCAGCTTGGGAACTAGCGGTTACACAGATACGCAGTATTTT. This chain joins TRBV5-1 and TRBJ2-3; TRBD2 matches 8 bases. This CDR3 is built from 16 residues. CDR1 is SGHRS and CDR2 is YFSETQ in the germline V gene. V trimming: 0 bases; J trimming: 2 bases; junction bases outside the gene matches: 5. Drawing the rest from reference TRBV5-1 and TRBJ2-3, the complete variable domain is KAGVTQTPRYLIKTRGQQVTLSCSPISGHRSVSWYQQTPGQGLQFLFEYFSETQRNKGNFPGRFSGRQFSNSRSEMNVSTLELGDSALYLCASSLGTSGYTDTQYFGPGTRLTVL.

This clone was counted between two and nine times. The V gene is TRBV2, the J gene TRBJ2-3; 9 nucleotides agree with TRBD2. J lost 8 bases, V lost 7 bases, and 13 bases had no gene match. In germline, CDR1 is SNHLY, CDR2 FYNNEI. This CDR3 spans 15 amino acids. The DNA for the CDR3 is TGTGCCAGCACCGAAGGGCTAGCGGGGATCGGTACGCAGTATTTT. Protein: CASTEGLAGIGTQYF.

The chain combines TRBV19 with TRBJ2-2; the D gene is possibly TRBD2 (5 bases). The CDR3 contains 13 residues. Germline V lookup: CDR1 LNHDA, CDR2 SQIVND (reference sequence). Trimming removed 4 bases from V and 5 bases from J, with 8 bases in between. The CDR3 coding sequence is TGTGCCAGTAGTACGACGGGGACCGGGGAGCTGTTTTTT. It is translated as CASSTTGTGELFF.

Ten or more counts support this clone. The rearrangement links TRBV7-9 to TRBJ1-6, with D uncertain. The CDR3 extends over 12 amino acids. The germline V gene encodes CDR1 SEHNR and CDR2 FQNEAQ (reference sequence). V dropped 2 bases and J dropped 14 bases, with 10 bases sitting between them. The CDR3 region is CASSLPRATLHF. As DNA, the CDR3 is TGTGCCAGCAGCTTACCGCGAGCTACCCTCCACTTT.

This chain uses TRBV11-2 with TRBJ2-7; D unclear. Germline CDR1 SGHAT, CDR2 FQNNGV. The CDR3 is made up of 13 amino acids. Trimming pared 1 base from V and 2 bases from J, leaving 6 bases between. The CDR3 sequence: CASSLGRPYEQYF. The CDR3 DNA is TGTGCCAGCAGCTTAGGGCGGCCCTACGAGCAGTACTTC.

The rearrangement uses TRBV28 and TRBJ1-4; D possibly corresponds to TRBD1 (5 bases). Trimming shortened V by 6 bases and J by 4 bases, and 18 bases separated the two germline ends. CDR3 length: 16 residues. The germline CDR1 and CDR2 sequences are MDHEN and SYDVKM. CDR3 in DNA: TGTGCCAGCAGCACGGGGGTAGGACGCTTTAATGAAAAACTGTTTTTT. Protein sequence: CASSTGVGRFNEKLFF.

This chain links TRBV18 with TRBJ1-1; perhaps TRBD1 as D (5 bases). This CDR3 contains 18 residues. V was shortened by 1 base and J by 0 bases, with 18 bases between the two germline ends. Germline V gene sequence: CDR1 KGHSH, CDR2 LQKENI. The CDR3 DNA follows: TGTGCCAGCTCACCACAAACGAGCAGGGCCAGGATGAACACTGAAGCTTTCTTT. Translating it yields CASSPQTSRARMNTEAFF.

This clone has a handful of counts. The chain links TRBV18 to TRBJ2-3, with a weak D call TRBD1 (5 bases). In germline, CDR1 is KGHSH, CDR2 LQKENI. Trimming cost V 9 bases and J 2 bases, with 9 bases left between them. This CDR3 contains 12 residues. The CDR3 nucleotides read TGTGCCAGTTCCAGGGCCACAGATACGCAGTATTTT. It yields the protein CASSRATDTQYF.